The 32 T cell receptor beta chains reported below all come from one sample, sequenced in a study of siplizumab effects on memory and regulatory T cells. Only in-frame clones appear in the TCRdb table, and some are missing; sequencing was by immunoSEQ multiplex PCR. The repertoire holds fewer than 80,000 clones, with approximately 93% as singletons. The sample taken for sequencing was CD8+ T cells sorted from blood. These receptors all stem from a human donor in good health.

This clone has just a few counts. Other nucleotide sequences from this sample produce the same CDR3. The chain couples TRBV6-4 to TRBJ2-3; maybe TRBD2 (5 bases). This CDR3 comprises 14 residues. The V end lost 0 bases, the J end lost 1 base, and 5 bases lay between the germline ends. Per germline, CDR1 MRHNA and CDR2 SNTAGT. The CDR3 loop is CASSDSRGTDTQYF. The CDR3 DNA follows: TGTGCCAGCAGTGACTCGCGGGGCACAGATACGCAGTATTTT.

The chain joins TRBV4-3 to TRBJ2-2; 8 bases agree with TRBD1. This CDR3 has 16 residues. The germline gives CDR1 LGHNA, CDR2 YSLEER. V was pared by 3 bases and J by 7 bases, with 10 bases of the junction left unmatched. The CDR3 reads CASSQFLGQEGGELFF. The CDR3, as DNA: TGCGCCAGCAGCCAGTTCCTGGGACAGGAGGGCGGGGAGCTGTTTTTT.

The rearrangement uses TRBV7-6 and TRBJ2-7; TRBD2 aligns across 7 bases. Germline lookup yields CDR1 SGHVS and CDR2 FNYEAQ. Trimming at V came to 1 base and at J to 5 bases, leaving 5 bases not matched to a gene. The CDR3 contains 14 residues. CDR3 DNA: TGTGCCAGCAGCTTAGGGGGGGGGTTCAACGAGCAGTACTTC. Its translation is CASSLGGGFNEQYF.

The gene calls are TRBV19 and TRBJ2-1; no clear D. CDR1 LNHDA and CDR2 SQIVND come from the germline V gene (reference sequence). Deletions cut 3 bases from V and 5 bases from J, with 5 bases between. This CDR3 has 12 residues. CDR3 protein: CASSMSNNEQFF. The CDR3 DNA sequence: TGTGCCAGTAGTATGTCAAACAATGAGCAGTTCTTC.

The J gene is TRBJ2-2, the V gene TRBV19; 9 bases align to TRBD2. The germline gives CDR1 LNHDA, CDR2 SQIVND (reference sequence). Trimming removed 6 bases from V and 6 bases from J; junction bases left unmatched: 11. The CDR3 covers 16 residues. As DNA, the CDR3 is TGTGCCAGTAGCCTAGGGTCAGCGGGGGGCCCCGGGGAGCTGTTTTTT. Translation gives CASSLGSAGGPGELFF.

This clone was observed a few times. The CDR3 loop is CASSGYSGRESYEQYF. The CDR3 DNA reads as TGTGCCAGCAGTGGATACTCAGGGAGAGAGTCCTACGAGCAGTACTTC. The chain joins TRBV6-1 to TRBJ2-7; D may be TRBD1 or TRBD2 (5 bases each). Germline CDR1 MNHNS, CDR2 SASEGT. The V and J ends lost 4 bases and 1 base respectively, with 17 bases between them. This CDR3 is 16 amino acids long.

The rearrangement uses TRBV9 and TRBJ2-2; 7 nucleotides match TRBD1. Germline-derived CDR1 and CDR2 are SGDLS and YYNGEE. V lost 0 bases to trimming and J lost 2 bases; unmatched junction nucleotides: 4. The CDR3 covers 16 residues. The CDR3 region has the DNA TGTGCCAGCAGCGTAGCCCGGACAGGTAACACCGGGGAGCTGTTTTTT. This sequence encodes CASSVARTGNTGELFF. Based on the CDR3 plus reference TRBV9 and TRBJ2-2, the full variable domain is DSGVTQTPKHLITATGQRVTLRCSPRSGDLSVYWYQQSLDQGLQFLIQYYNGEERAKGNILERFSAQQFPDLHSELNLSSLELGDSALYFCASSVARTGNTGELFFGEGSRLTVL.

In DNA, the CDR3 is TGTGCCAGCAGCTTATCTGCAGGAGGCTCCTACAATGAGCAGTTCTTC. Its translation is CASSLSAGGSYNEQFF. The chain couples TRBV7-3 to TRBJ2-1; D is possibly TRBD2 (5 bases). V was clipped by 2 bases and J by 0 bases, with 11 bases between them. CDR3 length: 16 amino acids. Per germline, CDR1 SGHTA and CDR2 FQGTGA.

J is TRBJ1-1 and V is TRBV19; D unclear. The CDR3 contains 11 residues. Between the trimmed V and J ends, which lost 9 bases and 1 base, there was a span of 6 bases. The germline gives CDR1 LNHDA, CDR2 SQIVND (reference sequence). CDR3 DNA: TGTGCCAGCCAAGAGAACACTGAAGCTTTCTTT. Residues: CASQENTEAFF.

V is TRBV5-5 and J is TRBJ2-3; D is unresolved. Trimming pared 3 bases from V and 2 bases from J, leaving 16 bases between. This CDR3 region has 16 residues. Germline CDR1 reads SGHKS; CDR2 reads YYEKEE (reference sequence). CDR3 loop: CASSSPYDPATDTQYF. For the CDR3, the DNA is TGTGCCAGCAGCTCACCCTACGACCCAGCCACAGATACGCAGTATTTT.

The CDR3, as DNA: TGTGCCAGCAGGGGGACAGACCGACCCTACGAGCAGTACTTC. Encoded protein: CASRGTDRPYEQYF. The chain is built from TRBV28 and TRBJ2-7; the match to TRBD1 covers 7 bases. The CDR3 contains 14 residues. The germline V gene has CDR1 MDHEN and CDR2 SYDVKM. Trimming cost V 6 bases and J 2 bases; bases outside gene matches: 7.

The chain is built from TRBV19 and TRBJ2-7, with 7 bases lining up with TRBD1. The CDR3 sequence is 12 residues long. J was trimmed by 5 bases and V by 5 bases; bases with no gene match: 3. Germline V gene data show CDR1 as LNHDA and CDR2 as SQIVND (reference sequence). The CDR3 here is CASSPQGNEQYF. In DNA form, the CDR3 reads TGTGCCAGTAGTCCACAGGGGAACGAGCAGTACTTC. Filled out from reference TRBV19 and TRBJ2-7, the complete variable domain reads DGGITQSPKYLFRKEGQNVTLSCEQNLNHDAMYWYRQDPGQGLRLIYYSQIVNDFQKGDIAEGYSVSREKKESFPLTVTSAQKNPTAFYLCASSPQGNEQYFGPGTRLTVT.

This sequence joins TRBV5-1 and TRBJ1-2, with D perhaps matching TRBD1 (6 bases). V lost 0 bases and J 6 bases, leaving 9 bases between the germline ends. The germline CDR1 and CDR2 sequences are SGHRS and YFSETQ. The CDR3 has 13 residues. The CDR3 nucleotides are TGCGCCAGCAGCTTGGAACAGGGTGATGGCTACACCTTC. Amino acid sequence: CASSLEQGDGYTF.

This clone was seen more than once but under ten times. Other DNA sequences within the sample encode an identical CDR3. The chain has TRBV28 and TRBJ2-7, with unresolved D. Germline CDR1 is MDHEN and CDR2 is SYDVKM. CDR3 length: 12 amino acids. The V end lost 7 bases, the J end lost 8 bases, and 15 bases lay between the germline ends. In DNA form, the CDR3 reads TGTGCCAGCACCCCCCCAAGAGGAAAGCAGTACTTC. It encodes CASTPPRGKQYF.

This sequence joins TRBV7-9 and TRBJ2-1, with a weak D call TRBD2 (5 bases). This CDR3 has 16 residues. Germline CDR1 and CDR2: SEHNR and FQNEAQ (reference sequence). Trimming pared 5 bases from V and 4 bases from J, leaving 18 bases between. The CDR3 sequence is CASSKSRRGLYNEQFF. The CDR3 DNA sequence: TGTGCCAGCAGCAAGAGCCGTCGGGGTCTATACAATGAGCAGTTCTTC. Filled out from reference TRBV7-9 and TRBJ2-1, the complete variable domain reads DTGVSQNPRHKITKRGQNVTFRCDPISEHNRLYWYRQTLGQGPEFLTYFQNEAQLEKSRLLSDRFSAERPKGSFSTLEIQRTEQGDSAMYLCASSKSRRGLYNEQFFGPGTRLTVL.

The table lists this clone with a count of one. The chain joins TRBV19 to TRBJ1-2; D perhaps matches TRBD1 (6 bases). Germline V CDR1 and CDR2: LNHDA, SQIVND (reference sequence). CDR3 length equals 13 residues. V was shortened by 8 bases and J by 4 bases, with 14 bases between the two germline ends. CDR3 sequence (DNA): TGTGCCAGTTCGATACAGGGAAGCTATGGCTACACCTTC. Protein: CASSIQGSYGYTF.

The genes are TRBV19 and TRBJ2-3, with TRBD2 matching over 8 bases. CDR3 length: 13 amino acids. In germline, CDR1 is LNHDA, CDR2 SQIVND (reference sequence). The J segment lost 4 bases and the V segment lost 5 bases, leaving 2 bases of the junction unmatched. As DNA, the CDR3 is TGTGCCAGTAGTCGGGGGGGGTCAGATACGCAGTATTTT. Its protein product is CASSRGGSDTQYF.

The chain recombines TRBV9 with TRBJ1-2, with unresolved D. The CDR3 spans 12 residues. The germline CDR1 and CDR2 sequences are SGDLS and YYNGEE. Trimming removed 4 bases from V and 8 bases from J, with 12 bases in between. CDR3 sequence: CASSPNSEGYTF. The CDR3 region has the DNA TGTGCCAGCAGCCCTAACAGCGAGGGCTACACCTTC.

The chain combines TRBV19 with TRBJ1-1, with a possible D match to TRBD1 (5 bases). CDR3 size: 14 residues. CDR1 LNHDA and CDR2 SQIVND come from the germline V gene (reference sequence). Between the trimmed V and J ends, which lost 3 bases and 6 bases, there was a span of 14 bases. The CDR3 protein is CASSISGDSPEAFF. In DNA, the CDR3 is TGTGCCAGTAGTATTTCCGGAGACAGTCCTGAAGCTTTCTTT.

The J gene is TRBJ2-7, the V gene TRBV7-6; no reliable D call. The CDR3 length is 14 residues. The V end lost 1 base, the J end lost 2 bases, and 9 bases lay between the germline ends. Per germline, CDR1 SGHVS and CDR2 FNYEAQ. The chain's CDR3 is CASSLGVFPYEQYF. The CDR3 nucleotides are TGTGCCAGCAGCTTAGGTGTCTTCCCCTACGAGCAGTACTTC.

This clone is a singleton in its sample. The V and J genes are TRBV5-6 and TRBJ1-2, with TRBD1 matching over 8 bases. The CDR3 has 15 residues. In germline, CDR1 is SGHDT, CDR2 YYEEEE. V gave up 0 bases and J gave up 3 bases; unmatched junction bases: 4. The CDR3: CASSLALTGDYGYTF. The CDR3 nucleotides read TGTGCCAGCAGCTTGGCCTTGACAGGGGACTATGGCTACACCTTC.

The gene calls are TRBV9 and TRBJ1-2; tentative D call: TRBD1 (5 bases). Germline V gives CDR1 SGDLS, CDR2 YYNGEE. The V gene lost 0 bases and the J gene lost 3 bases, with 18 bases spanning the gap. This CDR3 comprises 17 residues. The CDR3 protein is CASSVEGQGDEDYGYTF. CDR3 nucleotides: TGTGCCAGCAGCGTAGAGGGGCAGGGTGATGAGGACTATGGCTACACCTTC. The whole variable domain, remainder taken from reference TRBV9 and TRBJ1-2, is DSGVTQTPKHLITATGQRVTLRCSPRSGDLSVYWYQQSLDQGLQFLIQYYNGEERAKGNILERFSAQQFPDLHSELNLSSLELGDSALYFCASSVEGQGDEDYGYTFGSGTRLTVV.

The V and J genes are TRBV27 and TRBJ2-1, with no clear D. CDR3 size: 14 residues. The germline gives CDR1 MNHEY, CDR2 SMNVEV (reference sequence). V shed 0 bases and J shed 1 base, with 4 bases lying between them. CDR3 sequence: CASSLSISYNEQFF. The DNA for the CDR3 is TGTGCCAGCAGTTTATCTATTTCCTACAATGAGCAGTTCTTC.

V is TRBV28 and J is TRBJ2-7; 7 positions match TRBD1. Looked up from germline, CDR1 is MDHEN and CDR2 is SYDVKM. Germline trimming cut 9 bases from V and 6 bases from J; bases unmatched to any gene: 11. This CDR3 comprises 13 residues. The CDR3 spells CASTPTGRVEQYF. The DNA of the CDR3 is TGTGCCAGTACTCCGACAGGGCGGGTCGAGCAGTACTTC.

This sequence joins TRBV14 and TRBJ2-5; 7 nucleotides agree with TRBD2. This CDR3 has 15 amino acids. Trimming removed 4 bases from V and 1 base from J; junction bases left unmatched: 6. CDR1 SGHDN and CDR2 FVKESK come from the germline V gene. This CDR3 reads CASSLGGGVQETQYF. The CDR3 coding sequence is TGTGCCAGCAGCCTCGGGGGAGGGGTCCAAGAGACCCAGTACTTC.

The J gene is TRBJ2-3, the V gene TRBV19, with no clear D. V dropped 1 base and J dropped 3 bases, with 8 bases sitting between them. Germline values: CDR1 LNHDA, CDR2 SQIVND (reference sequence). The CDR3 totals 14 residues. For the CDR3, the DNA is TGTGCCAGTAGTATAGGGACCAATACAGATACGCAGTATTTT. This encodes CASSIGTNTDTQYF.

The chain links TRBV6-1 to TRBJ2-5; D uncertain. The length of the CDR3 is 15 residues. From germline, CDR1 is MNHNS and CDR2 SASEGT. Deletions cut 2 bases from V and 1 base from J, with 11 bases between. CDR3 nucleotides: TGTGCCAGCAGTGAATGGCTAGGGCCCCAAGAGACCCAGTACTTC. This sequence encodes CASSEWLGPQETQYF.

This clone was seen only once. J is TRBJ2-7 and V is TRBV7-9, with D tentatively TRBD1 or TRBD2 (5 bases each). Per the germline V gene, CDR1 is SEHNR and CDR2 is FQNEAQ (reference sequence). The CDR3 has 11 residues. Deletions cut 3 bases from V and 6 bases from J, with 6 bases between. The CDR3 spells CASSFGTEQYF. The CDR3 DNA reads TGTGCCAGCAGCTTCGGGACCGAGCAGTACTTC.

The CDR3 protein is CASSLVTPNPEAFF. The CDR3 DNA reads as TGTGCCAGCAGCCTCGTGACACCTAACCCTGAAGCTTTCTTT. The chain has TRBV5-5 and TRBJ1-1; D is unclear. The CDR3 has 14 residues. The V end lost 4 bases, the J end lost 6 bases, and 16 bases lay between the germline ends. Germline assignment: CDR1 SGHKS and CDR2 YYEKEE (reference sequence).

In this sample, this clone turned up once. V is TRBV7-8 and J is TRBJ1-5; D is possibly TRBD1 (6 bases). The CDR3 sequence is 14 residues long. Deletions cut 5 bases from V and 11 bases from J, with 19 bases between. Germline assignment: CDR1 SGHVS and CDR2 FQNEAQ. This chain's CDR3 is CASSDVGAEAAQHF. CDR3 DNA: TGTGCCAGCAGCGACGTGGGGGCTGAGGCGGCCCAGCATTTT.

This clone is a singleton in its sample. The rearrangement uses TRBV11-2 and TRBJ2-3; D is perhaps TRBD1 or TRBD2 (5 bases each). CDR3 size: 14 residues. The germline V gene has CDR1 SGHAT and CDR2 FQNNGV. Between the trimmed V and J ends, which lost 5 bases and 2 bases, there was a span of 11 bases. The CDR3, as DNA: TGTGCCAGCAGCGAGGGGAGAAACACAGATACGCAGTATTTT. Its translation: CASSEGRNTDTQYF.

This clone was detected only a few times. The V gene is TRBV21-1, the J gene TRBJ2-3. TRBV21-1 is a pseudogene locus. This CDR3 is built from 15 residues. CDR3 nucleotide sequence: TGTGCCAGCACCCCCGGGGACCAAAGCACAGATACGCAGTATTTT. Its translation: CASTPGDQSTDTQYF.